In this sample, the clone carrying this T cell receptor beta chain turned up a few times. These data belong to a study of T-cell memory formation after mild COVID-19. Each CDR3 protein gets one entry after TCRdb re-called the 5' RACE reads with MiXCR. The sample lists 150,000 or so distinct CDR3 sequences, 25% seen once, with around a quarter in the top ten. This sequence was found in an adult woman who had mild COVID-19 (a few samples of this study predate the infection). Cell type and time point are not known. Sample: PBMCs or a T cell subset sorted from them (not recorded which).

The CDR3 region has the DNA TGCAGTGCTAAGATCTCTGGAAACACCATATATTTT. Its protein product is CSAKISGNTIYF. The genes are TRBV20-1 and TRBJ1-3; D is uncertain. The CDR3 is made up of 12 amino acids. V dropped 4 bases and J dropped 0 bases, with 4 bases sitting between them. Germline values: CDR1 DFQATT, CDR2 SNEGSKA (reference sequence).